This record concerns one TCR beta chain sequence. Its specificity is unknown. This specimen belongs to a study of graft-versus-host responses after intestinal transplantation. This table comes from immunoSEQ multiplex PCR, and its TCRdb copy is limited to in-frame clones, with some not included. The sample lists roughly 120,000 clones, about 95% occurring once. Trimming left V 3 bases short and J 2 bases short, with 14 bases between. This CDR3 region has 16 residues. Germline assignment: CDR1 LNHDA and CDR2 SQIVND (reference sequence). This specimen consisted of unstimulated CD8+ T cells sorted from spleen or lymph node cells, obtained before intestinal transplant. The receptor was isolated from a human donor who received an intestinal transplant. This sequence joins TRBV19 and TRBJ2-1, with D possibly being TRBD1 or TRBD2 (5 bases each). CDR3 sequence reads: CASSMGFGGAYNEQFF. CDR3 sequence (DNA): TGTGCCAGTAGTATGGGGTTTGGGGGTGCCTACAATGAGCAGTTCTTC.